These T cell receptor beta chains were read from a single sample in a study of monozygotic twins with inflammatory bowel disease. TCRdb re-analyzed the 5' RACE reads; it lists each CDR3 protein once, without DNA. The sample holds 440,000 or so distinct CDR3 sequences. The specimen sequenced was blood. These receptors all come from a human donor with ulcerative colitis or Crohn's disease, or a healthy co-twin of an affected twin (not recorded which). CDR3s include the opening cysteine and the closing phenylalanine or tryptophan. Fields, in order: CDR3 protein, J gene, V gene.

cdr3_aa: CSARGGGFDQPQHF
j_call: TRBJ1-5
v_call: TRBV20-1

cdr3_aa: CASSVVGLAGGTDTQYF
j_call: TRBJ2-3
v_call: TRBV9

cdr3_aa: CASSGLASASTDTQYF
j_call: TRBJ2-3
v_call: TRBV5-1

cdr3_aa: CASSLASLNTEAFF
j_call: TRBJ1-1
v_call: TRBV5-1

cdr3_aa: CASAGPPGTGGIQPQHF
j_call: TRBJ1-5
v_call: TRBV27

cdr3_aa: CATSGAPNTGELFF
j_call: TRBJ2-2
v_call: TRBV24-1

cdr3_aa: CASSSWRGGIYNEQFF
j_call: TRBJ2-1
v_call: TRBV27

cdr3_aa: CANTGTSPGELFF
j_call: TRBJ2-2
v_call: TRBV10-2

cdr3_aa: CASYTKKGAGFTEAFF
j_call: TRBJ1-1
v_call: TRBV19

cdr3_aa: CASSSRDSPNEQFF
j_call: TRBJ2-1
v_call: TRBV7-9

cdr3_aa: CASSPPLETELFF
j_call: TRBJ2-2
v_call: TRBV18

cdr3_aa: CAWSVRDGEAFF
j_call: TRBJ1-1
v_call: TRBV30

cdr3_aa: CASSFGSTDTQYF
j_call: TRBJ2-3
v_call: TRBV5-1

cdr3_aa: CASSYYRVNQPQHF
j_call: TRBJ1-5
v_call: TRBV6-2/TRBV6-3

cdr3_aa: CASSLGKGLSYEQYF
j_call: TRBJ2-7
v_call: TRBV7-2

cdr3_aa: CASSQSDKGPPEAFF
j_call: TRBJ1-1
v_call: TRBV28

cdr3_aa: CASSQTGTGSAGELFF
j_call: TRBJ2-2
v_call: TRBV4-3

cdr3_aa: CASSSELGLNTEAFF
j_call: TRBJ1-1
v_call: TRBV5-1

cdr3_aa: CSAREPGLAPDTQYF
j_call: TRBJ2-3
v_call: TRBV20-1

cdr3_aa: CASSNGDRVTEAFF
j_call: TRBJ1-1
v_call: TRBV6-6

cdr3_aa: CASSPRPGTFTGELFF
j_call: TRBJ2-2
v_call: TRBV9

cdr3_aa: CASSRGSGQVNEQYF
j_call: TRBJ2-7
v_call: TRBV5-1